The rows below give T cell receptor beta chains drawn from one sample of a study of cytomegalovirus exposure and HLA in healthy donors. The data were produced by immunoSEQ multiplex PCR, yet TCRdb's version contains in-frame clones alone and is incomplete. The top ten clones hold approximately 1.5% of a sample with 130,000 or so clones, more than 60% of them seen once. Sequenced: PBMCs. The receptors stem from a female donor in good health and CMV-seronegative. The CDR3 runs from the conserved cysteine through the conserved F or W. A D gene is named only where the DNA matches it firmly. Where a row states a size, it is once, few, many or the class of an expanded clone; other rows omit it.

cdr3_nt: TGTGCCAGCAGCTTAGGTGACCCCGCTAGCACTGAAGCTTTCTTT
cdr3_aa: CASSLGDPASTEAFF
v_call: TRBV7-2
clone_size: .
j_call: TRBJ1-1
d_call: .

cdr3_nt: TGTGCCAGCAGTACTATTTCCTACGAGCAGTACTTC
cdr3_aa: CASSTISYEQYF
v_call: TRBV6-5
clone_size: .
j_call: TRBJ2-7
d_call: .

cdr3_nt: TGTGCCAGCAGTTCCGCACGGGCCTACGAGCAGTACTTC
cdr3_aa: CASSSARAYEQYF
v_call: TRBV6-6
clone_size: .
j_call: TRBJ2-7
d_call: .

cdr3_nt: TGTGCCAGCAGCTCACCTGAGGCAGGGGGCGAGGGCTACACCTTC
cdr3_aa: CASSSPEAGGEGYTF
v_call: TRBV7-9
clone_size: .
j_call: TRBJ1-2
d_call: TRBD1

cdr3_nt: TGTGCCAGCAGCTTAAAGACAGGGATTAATGAAAAACTGTTTTTT
cdr3_aa: CASSLKTGINEKLFF
v_call: TRBV7-8
clone_size: once
j_call: TRBJ1-4
d_call: TRBD1

cdr3_nt: TGTGCCTGGGAACAGGGGGTTAATGAAAAACTGTTTTTT
cdr3_aa: CAWEQGVNEKLFF
v_call: TRBV30
clone_size: .
j_call: TRBJ1-4
d_call: TRBD1

cdr3_nt: TGTGCCTGGAGTGTACGAGGGGGCGCAGATACGCAGTATTTT
cdr3_aa: CAWSVRGGADTQYF
v_call: TRBV30
clone_size: .
j_call: TRBJ2-3
d_call: TRBD1

cdr3_nt: TGTGCCAGCAGTTTAGTATTCCGAGGTCAGCCCCAGCATTTT
cdr3_aa: CASSLVFRGQPQHF
v_call: TRBV27
clone_size: .
j_call: TRBJ1-5
d_call: .

cdr3_nt: TGTGCCAGCAGCTTGGGACAGGCTGGGGGTCAGCCCCAGCATTTT
cdr3_aa: CASSLGQAGGQPQHF
v_call: TRBV5-6
clone_size: once
j_call: TRBJ1-5
d_call: .

cdr3_nt: TGTGCCAGCACGGATAACAGGCGACTTACTAACTATGGCTACACCTTC
cdr3_aa: CASTDNRRLTNYGYTF
v_call: TRBV6-6
clone_size: .
j_call: TRBJ1-2
d_call: .

cdr3_nt: TGTGCCAGCAGCTTGGATCCCCTCGGTATTTACGAGCAGTACTTC
cdr3_aa: CASSLDPLGIYEQYF
v_call: TRBV5-6
clone_size: .
j_call: TRBJ2-7
d_call: .

cdr3_nt: TGTGCCAGCAGTGATACCGACAGGGGCACTGAAGCTTTCTTT
cdr3_aa: CASSDTDRGTEAFF
v_call: TRBV6-1
clone_size: few
j_call: TRBJ1-1
d_call: TRBD1

cdr3_nt: TGTGCCAGCAGCTTTAGAGAGGACAATGAGCAGTTCTTC
cdr3_aa: CASSFREDNEQFF
v_call: TRBV11-3
clone_size: .
j_call: TRBJ2-1
d_call: .

cdr3_nt: TGTGCCAGCAGCGCTTCCGGGACAGGGGGCTCTGGAAACACCATATATTTT
cdr3_aa: CASSASGTGGSGNTIYF
v_call: TRBV9
clone_size: .
j_call: TRBJ1-3
d_call: TRBD1

cdr3_nt: TGTGCCAGCAGTGCCCGAAACCAGGTCGGCTCCTATAATTCACCCCTCCACTTT
cdr3_aa: CASSARNQVGSYNSPLHF
v_call: TRBV6-1
clone_size: .
j_call: TRBJ1-6
d_call: .

cdr3_nt: TGTGCCAGCAGCCCCCGTCTCGGGTTGACAGATACGCAGTATTTT
cdr3_aa: CASSPRLGLTDTQYF
v_call: TRBV9
clone_size: .
j_call: TRBJ2-3
d_call: .

cdr3_nt: TGCGCCAGCAGCCAAAATGGTGGTAGCGGCTACACCTTC
cdr3_aa: CASSQNGGSGYTF
v_call: TRBV4-1
clone_size: once
j_call: TRBJ1-2
d_call: .

cdr3_nt: TGTGCCAGCAGCGGTAGCGGGAGGACTCAAGAGACCCAGTACTTC
cdr3_aa: CASSGSGRTQETQYF
v_call: TRBV9
clone_size: .
j_call: TRBJ2-5
d_call: TRBD2

cdr3_nt: TGTGCCAGCAGTTGGACAGGGATCTATGGCTACACCTTC
cdr3_aa: CASSWTGIYGYTF
v_call: TRBV6-5
clone_size: .
j_call: TRBJ1-2
d_call: TRBD1

cdr3_nt: TGTGCCAGCAGTTTATGGAGGGGGTGGCCCCACGAGCAGTACTTC
cdr3_aa: CASSLWRGWPHEQYF
v_call: TRBV28
clone_size: .
j_call: TRBJ2-7
d_call: .

cdr3_nt: TGTGCCAGCAGTTTATACGAAAGGGGGACAGGGACCCACGAGCAGTACTTC
cdr3_aa: CASSLYERGTGTHEQYF
v_call: TRBV27
clone_size: .
j_call: TRBJ2-7
d_call: TRBD1

cdr3_nt: TGTGCCACCAGCAGACCTTCCAACACCGGGACAGGGACCGGGGAGCTGTTTTTT
cdr3_aa: CATSRPSNTGTGTGELFF
v_call: TRBV15
clone_size: few
j_call: TRBJ2-2
d_call: TRBD1

cdr3_nt: TGTGCCAGTAGTATAGCTAGGGACAGAGGAGCACCAAGCTACGAGCAGTACTTC
cdr3_aa: CASSIARDRGAPSYEQYF
v_call: TRBV19
clone_size: .
j_call: TRBJ2-7
d_call: TRBD1

cdr3_nt: TGTGCCAGCAGCGGAAAGGACAGAAGCTACGAGCAGTACTTC
cdr3_aa: CASSGKDRSYEQYF
v_call: TRBV9
clone_size: once
j_call: TRBJ2-7
d_call: .

cdr3_nt: TGCGCCAGCAGCCAAGATCCAAACGAGCAGTACTTC
cdr3_aa: CASSQDPNEQYF
v_call: TRBV4-1
clone_size: few
j_call: TRBJ2-7
d_call: .

cdr3_nt: TGCGCCAGCAGCTTTCTTTCGAGGGGCACAGATACGCAGTATTTT
cdr3_aa: CASSFLSRGTDTQYF
v_call: TRBV5-1
clone_size: .
j_call: TRBJ2-3
d_call: .

cdr3_nt: TGTGCCAGCAGCAAAAACCCACAGGGCGTTGAAGCTTTCTTT
cdr3_aa: CASSKNPQGVEAFF
v_call: TRBV21-1
clone_size: once
j_call: TRBJ1-1
d_call: .

cdr3_nt: TGTGCCAGCAGCTTGACAGGGGGCTTTAGCAATCAGCCCCAGCATTTT
cdr3_aa: CASSLTGGFSNQPQHF
v_call: TRBV5-6
clone_size: few
j_call: TRBJ1-5
d_call: TRBD1

cdr3_nt: TGTGCCAGCAGCCCAGGGGGACGCGTTATGGGCACAGATACGCAGTATTTT
cdr3_aa: CASSPGGRVMGTDTQYF
v_call: TRBV4-2
clone_size: .
j_call: TRBJ2-3
d_call: TRBD1

cdr3_nt: TGTGCCAGCAGTTACTTGGGGCCTGGCTATGGCTACACCTTC
cdr3_aa: CASSYLGPGYGYTF
v_call: TRBV6-5
clone_size: .
j_call: TRBJ1-2
d_call: .

cdr3_nt: TGCGCCAGCAGCGGACCGGGACAGGGGGCGTCTGGGGCCAACGTCCTGACTTTC
cdr3_aa: CASSGPGQGASGANVLTF
v_call: TRBV5-1
clone_size: .
j_call: TRBJ2-6
d_call: TRBD1

cdr3_nt: TGTGCCAGCAGATCAACCGGGACAGGGTTGACTGAAGCTTTCTTT
cdr3_aa: CASRSTGTGLTEAFF
v_call: TRBV28
clone_size: .
j_call: TRBJ1-1
d_call: TRBD1

cdr3_nt: TGTGCCAGCAGCATGCAGACAGGGGTCGTCCGTGAGCAGTACTTC
cdr3_aa: CASSMQTGVVREQYF
v_call: TRBV5-4
clone_size: once
j_call: TRBJ2-7
d_call: TRBD1

cdr3_nt: TGTGCCAGCAGCCACGGGACAGAAGAGACCCAGTACTTC
cdr3_aa: CASSHGTEETQYF
v_call: TRBV5-6
clone_size: .
j_call: TRBJ2-5
d_call: TRBD1

cdr3_nt: TGTGCCAGCAGTTTAAATAGGCCCACTAGACCCAATGATGGCTACACCTTC
cdr3_aa: CASSLNRPTRPNDGYTF
v_call: TRBV27
clone_size: .
j_call: TRBJ1-2
d_call: .

cdr3_nt: TGTGCCAGCAGCGCCCCTACAGGGGGCAGGGGCTACACCTTC
cdr3_aa: CASSAPTGGRGYTF
v_call: TRBV5-4
clone_size: few
j_call: TRBJ1-2
d_call: TRBD1

cdr3_nt: TGTGCCAGTAGTTCCTCCGGACAGGGACATGGCTACACCTTC
cdr3_aa: CASSSSGQGHGYTF
v_call: TRBV19
clone_size: .
j_call: TRBJ1-2
d_call: TRBD1

cdr3_nt: TGTGCCAGCAGTCCCCGGACTAGAACTCAAGAGACCCAGTACTTC
cdr3_aa: CASSPRTRTQETQYF
v_call: TRBV2
clone_size: .
j_call: TRBJ2-5
d_call: TRBD2

cdr3_nt: TGTGCCAGCAGTTTACCCTCCCGAGGTCGCAATGAAAAACTGTTTTTT
cdr3_aa: CASSLPSRGRNEKLFF
v_call: TRBV28
clone_size: .
j_call: TRBJ1-4
d_call: .